This T cell receptor (beta chain) was sequenced for a study of T-cell memory formation after mild COVID-19. Study outcomes and limitations: Clones that shrank (day 15 to 85) were balanced CD4/CD8, whereas later expanders leaned CD4+.

The CDR3 has 12 residues. The germline V gene has CDR1 SQVTM and CDR2 ANQGSEA. V was cut by 3 bases and J by 11 bases, with 14 bases left in between. As regards this clonotype: What it binds is unknown.

TCRdb called the 5' RACE reads again in MiXCR, with one record for every CDR3 protein. In the table there are roughly 170,000 distinct CDR3 sequences, around 18% of which are singletons. This TCR was recovered from a man aged 18 to 29 who had mild COVID-19 (a few samples of this study predate the infection). Cell type and time point are not known. V gene TRBV29-1 combines with J gene TRBJ2-1; TRBD2 is a possible D gene (7 bases). What was sequenced was PBMCs or a T cell subset sorted from them (not recorded which). The CDR3 DNA reads as TGCAGCGTTGATGTGTCGGGGGGCAAGCAGTTCTTC. It encodes CSVDVSGGKQFF.